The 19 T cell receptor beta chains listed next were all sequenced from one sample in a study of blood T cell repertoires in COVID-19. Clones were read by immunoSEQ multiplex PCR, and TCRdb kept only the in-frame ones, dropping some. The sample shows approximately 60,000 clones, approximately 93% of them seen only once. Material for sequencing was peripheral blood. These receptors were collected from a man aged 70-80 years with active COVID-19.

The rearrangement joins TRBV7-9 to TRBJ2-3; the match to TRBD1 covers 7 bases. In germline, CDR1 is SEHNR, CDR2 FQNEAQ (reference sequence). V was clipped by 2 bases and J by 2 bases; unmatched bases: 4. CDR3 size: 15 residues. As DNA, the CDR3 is TGTGCCAGCAGCTTATCGGGACAGATCACAGATACGCAGTATTTT. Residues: CASSLSGQITDTQYF.

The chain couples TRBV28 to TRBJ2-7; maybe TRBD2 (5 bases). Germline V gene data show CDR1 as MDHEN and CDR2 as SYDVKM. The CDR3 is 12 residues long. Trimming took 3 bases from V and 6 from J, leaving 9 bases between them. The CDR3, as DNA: TGTGCCAGCAGTTTGTCCCGGGGCGAGCAGTACGTC. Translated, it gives CASSLSRGEQYV.

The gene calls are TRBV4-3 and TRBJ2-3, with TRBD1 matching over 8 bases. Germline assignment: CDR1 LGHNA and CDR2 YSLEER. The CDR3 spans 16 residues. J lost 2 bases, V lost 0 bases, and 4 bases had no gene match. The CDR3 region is CASSQDRQGATDTQYF. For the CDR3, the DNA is TGCGCCAGCAGCCAAGATCGGCAGGGGGCCACAGATACGCAGTATTTT.

The CDR3 loop is CASKQEGEAFF. For the CDR3, the DNA is TGCGCCAGCAAACAGGAAGGGGAAGCTTTCTTT. The chain uses TRBV5-1 and TRBJ1-1, with a weak D call TRBD1 (5 bases). The CDR3 is made up of 11 amino acids. Germline assignment: CDR1 SGHRS and CDR2 YFSETQ. V was clipped by 6 bases and J by 8 bases, with 11 bases between them. The full variable domain, completed using reference TRBV5-1 and TRBJ1-1, is KAGVTQTPRYLIKTRGQQVTLSCSPISGHRSVSWYQQTPGQGLQFLFEYFSETQRNKGNFPGRFSGRQFSNSRSEMNVSTLELGDSALYLCASKQEGEAFFGQGTRLTVV.

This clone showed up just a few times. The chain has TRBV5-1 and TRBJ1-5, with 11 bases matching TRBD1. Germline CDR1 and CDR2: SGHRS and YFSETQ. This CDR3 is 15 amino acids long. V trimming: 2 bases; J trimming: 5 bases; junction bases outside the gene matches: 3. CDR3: CASSLRTGGDQPQHF. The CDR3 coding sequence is TGCGCCAGCAGCTTACGGACAGGGGGCGATCAGCCCCAGCATTTT.

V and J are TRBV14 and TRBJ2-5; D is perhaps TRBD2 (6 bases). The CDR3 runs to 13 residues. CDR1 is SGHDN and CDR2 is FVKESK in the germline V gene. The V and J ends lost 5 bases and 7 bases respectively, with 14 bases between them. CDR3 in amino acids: CASSSGGSGTQYF. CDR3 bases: TGTGCCAGCAGCTCCGGGGGATCAGGGACCCAGTACTTC.

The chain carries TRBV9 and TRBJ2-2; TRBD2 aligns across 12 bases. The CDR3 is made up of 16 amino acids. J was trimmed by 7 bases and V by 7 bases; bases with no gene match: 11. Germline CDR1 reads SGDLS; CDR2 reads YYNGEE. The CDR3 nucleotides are TGTGCCAGCTCGAGGCTAGCGGGGGGGCCTGTCGGGGAGCTGTTTTTT. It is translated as CASSRLAGGPVGELFF.

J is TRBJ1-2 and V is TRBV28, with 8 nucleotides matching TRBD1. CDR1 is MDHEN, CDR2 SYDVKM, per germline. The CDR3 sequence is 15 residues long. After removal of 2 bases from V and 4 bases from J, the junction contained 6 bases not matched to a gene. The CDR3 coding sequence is TGTGCCAGCAGTTTACGACAGGGGCTTGGCTATGGCTACACCTTC. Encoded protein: CASSLRQGLGYGYTF.

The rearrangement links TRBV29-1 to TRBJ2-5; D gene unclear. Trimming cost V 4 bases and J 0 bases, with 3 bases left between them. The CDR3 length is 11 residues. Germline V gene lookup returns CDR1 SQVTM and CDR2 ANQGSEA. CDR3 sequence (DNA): TGCAGCGTTGTCGACCAAGAGACCCAGTACTTC. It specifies CSVVDQETQYF. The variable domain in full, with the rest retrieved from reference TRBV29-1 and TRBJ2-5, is SAVISQKPSRDICQRGTSLTIQCQVDSQVTMMFWYRQQPGQSLTLIATANQGSEATYESGFVIDKFPISRPNLTFSTLTVSNMSPEDSSIYLCSVVDQETQYFGPGTRLLVL.

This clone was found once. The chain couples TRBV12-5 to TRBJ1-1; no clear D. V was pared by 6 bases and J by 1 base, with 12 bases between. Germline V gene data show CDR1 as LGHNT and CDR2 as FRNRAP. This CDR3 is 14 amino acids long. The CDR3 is CASGLRVANTEAFF. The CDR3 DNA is TGTGCTAGTGGATTAAGAGTCGCGAACACTGAAGCTTTCTTT.

CDR3: CASSLVDRLFQETQYF. In DNA, the CDR3 is TGTGCCAGCAGCTTAGTGGACAGGTTGTTCCAAGAGACCCAGTACTTC. This sequence joins TRBV7-6 and TRBJ2-5; 7 bases match TRBD1. Trimming removed 1 base from V and 1 base from J; junction bases left unmatched: 6. The CDR3 totals 16 residues. Germline loops: CDR1 SGHVS, CDR2 FNYEAQ.

The CDR3 is CASSVDSLANYGYTF. CDR3 sequence (DNA): TGTGCCAGCAGCGTAGATAGCCTAGCTAACTATGGCTACACCTTC. This sequence joins TRBV9 and TRBJ1-2; D ambiguous. This CDR3 has 15 amino acids. Germline values: CDR1 SGDLS, CDR2 YYNGEE. V lost 0 bases and J 0 bases, leaving 9 bases between the germline ends.

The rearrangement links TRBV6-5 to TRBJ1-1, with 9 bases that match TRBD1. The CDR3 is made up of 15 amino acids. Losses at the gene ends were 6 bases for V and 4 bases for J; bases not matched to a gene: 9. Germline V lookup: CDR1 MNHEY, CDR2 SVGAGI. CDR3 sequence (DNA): TGTGCCAGCAGCCGCGGAGGACAGGGGCCCACTGAAGCTTTCTTT. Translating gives CASSRGGQGPTEAFF.

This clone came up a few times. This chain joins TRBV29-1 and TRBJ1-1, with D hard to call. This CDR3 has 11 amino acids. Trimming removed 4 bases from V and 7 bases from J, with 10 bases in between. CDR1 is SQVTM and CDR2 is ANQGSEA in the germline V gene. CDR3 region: CSVAFGIEAFF. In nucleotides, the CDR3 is TGCAGCGTTGCGTTCGGGATTGAAGCTTTCTTT.

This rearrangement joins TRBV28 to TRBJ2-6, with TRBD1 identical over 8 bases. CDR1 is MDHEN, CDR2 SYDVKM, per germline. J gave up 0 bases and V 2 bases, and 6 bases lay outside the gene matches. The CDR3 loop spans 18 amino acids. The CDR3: CASSLTGQATSGANVLTF. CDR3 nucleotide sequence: TGTGCCAGCAGTTTAACGGGACAGGCCACCTCTGGGGCCAACGTCCTGACTTTC.

CDR3 in DNA: TGTGCCAGCCGCCGGGGGGGGGACGCCTACGAGCAGTACTTC. Translated, it gives CASRRGGDAYEQYF. This sequence joins TRBV7-9 and TRBJ2-7; 8 bases match TRBD2. This CDR3 comprises 14 residues. Germline assignment: CDR1 SEHNR and CDR2 FQNEAQ (reference sequence). The V gene end was trimmed by 8 bases and the J gene end by 2 bases; junction bases not matched to a gene: 8.

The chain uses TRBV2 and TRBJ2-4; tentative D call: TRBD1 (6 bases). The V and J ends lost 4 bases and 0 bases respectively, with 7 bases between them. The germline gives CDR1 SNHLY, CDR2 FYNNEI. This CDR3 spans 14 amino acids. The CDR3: CASSGTEAKNIQYF. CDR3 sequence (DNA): TGTGCCAGCAGTGGGACAGAAGCCAAAAACATTCAGTACTTC.

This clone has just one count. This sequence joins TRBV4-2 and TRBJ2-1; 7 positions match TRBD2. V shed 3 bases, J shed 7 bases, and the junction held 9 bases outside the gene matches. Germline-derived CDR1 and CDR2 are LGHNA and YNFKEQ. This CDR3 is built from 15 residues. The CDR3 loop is CASSHPLAGDNEQFF. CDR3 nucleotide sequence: TGTGCCAGCAGCCACCCGTTGGCGGGGGATAATGAGCAGTTCTTC.

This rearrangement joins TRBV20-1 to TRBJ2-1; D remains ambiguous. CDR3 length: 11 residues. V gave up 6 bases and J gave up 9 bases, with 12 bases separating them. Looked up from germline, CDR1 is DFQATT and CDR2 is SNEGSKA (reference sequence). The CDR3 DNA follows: TGCAGTGCATTTGACACTCCTGAGCAGTTCTTC. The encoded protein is CSAFDTPEQFF.